Listed below are T cell receptor beta chains from one sample, sequenced in a study of T cell repertoires in cytomegalovirus infection. TCRdb re-called the reads with MiXCR, one entry per CDR3 protein. There are about 920,000 distinct CDR3 sequences in the sample; around 30% occur only once, and around an eighth lies in the top ten. No cognate antigen is known for these TCRs. The sample in question was cultured CD8+ T cells from PBMCs, obtained from culture after CMV antigen stimulation. The receptors come from a human donor in good health (CMV status not recorded). Some clones in this sample may be carry-over from other donors' samples. Each CDR3 is given with its conserved first and last residue. A D gene is named only where the DNA matches it firmly. Clone size is given for some rows only: seen once, a few or many times, or a class if the clone is expanded.

d_gene | abundance | j_gene | v_gene | CDR3nt | CDR3aa
TRBD1 | - | TRBJ1-1 | TRBV19 | TGTGCCAGTAGTATACGTGGACAGGGGGTTACCAACACTGAAGCTTTCTTT | CASSIRGQGVTNTEAFF
TRBD1 | - | TRBJ1-2 | TRBV29-1 | TGCAGCGTTGGGGACAGCTACTATGGCTACACCTTC | CSVGDSYYGYTF
- | few | TRBJ1-2 | TRBV19 | TGTGCCAGTAGTATGGAAGGATACACTAACTATGGCTACACCTTC | CASSMEGYTNYGYTF
- | few | TRBJ2-3 | TRBV9 | TGTGCCAGCAGCGTAGCAGGGGGGGCCTGGGATACGCAGTATTTT | CASSVAGGAWDTQYF
TRBD1 | many | TRBJ2-6 | TRBV27 | TGTGCCAGCAGTGGGACAGGGGCTGGGGCCAACGTCCTGACTTTC | CASSGTGAGANVLTF
- | few | TRBJ1-1 | TRBV4-1 | TGCGCCAGCAGCCGAAAGGGGGACACTGAAGCTTTCTTT | CASSRKGDTEAFF
- | few | TRBJ1-2 | TRBV29-1 | TGCAGCGTTGAACCTGGTGGTTATGGCTACACCTTC | CSVEPGGYGYTF
TRBD1 | - | TRBJ1-1 | TRBV24-1 | TGTGCCACCAGATCGACAGGGATGAACACTGAAGCTTTCTTT | CATRSTGMNTEAFF
- | many | TRBJ1-2 | TRBV7-8 | TGTGCCAGCAGCTCAAAAATCCCCCCCTTCTATGGCTACACCTTC | CASSSKIPPFYGYTF
- | many | TRBJ1-3 | TRBV7-2 | TGTGCCAGCAGCCTCGACCCCTCTGGAAACACCATATATTTT | CASSLDPSGNTIYF
TRBD2 | once | TRBJ2-5 | TRBV12-5 | TGTGCTAGTGGTTGGGACTTAGCGGGGGGTTGGGAGACCCAGTACTTC | CASGWDLAGGWETQYF
TRBD2 | - | TRBJ2-5 | TRBV15 | TGTGCCACCAGCAGAGGAGCGGGGGGGCCGGAGACCCAGTACTTC | CATSRGAGGPETQYF
- | few | TRBJ2-7 | TRBV11-2 | TGTGCCAGCAGCCCAAAAAGCCTAGACTCCTACGAGCAGTACTTC | CASSPKSLDSYEQYF
TRBD1 | - | TRBJ2-6 | TRBV28 | TGTGCCAGCAGTTATGAGACAGGGAGCCCTGGGGCCAACGTCCTGACTTTC | CASSYETGSPGANVLTF
TRBD2 | - | TRBJ2-3 | TRBV11-2 | TGTGCCAGCAGCGCGTGGACTAGCGAGCAATCAGGTGGCACAGATACGCAGTATTTT | CASSAWTSEQSGGTDTQYF
- | - | TRBJ1-5 | TRBV7-9 | TGTGCCAGCAGCTCACTGACAAAGAACAATCAGCCCCAGCATTTT | CASSSLTKNNQPQHF
- | - | TRBJ1-1 | TRBV20-1 | TGCAGTGCCAGGGCTCACACTGAAGCTTTCTTT | CSARAHTEAFF
- | - | TRBJ2-5 | TRBV4-1 | TGCGCCAGCAGCCAAGGGGAGGGGGCTGAAGAGACCCAGTACTTC | CASSQGEGAEETQYF
- | few | TRBJ2-2 | TRBV18 | TGTGCCAGCCCGGGGGCCACCGGGGAGCTGTTTTTT | CASPGATGELFF
- | - | TRBJ1-4 | TRBV7-9 | TGTGCCAACAGTAGCGGTTTTGAAAAACTGTTTTTT | CANSSGFEKLFF
- | few | TRBJ2-7 | TRBV2 | TGTGCCAGCAGTGAAGGCCAGGGTGTCTACGAGCAGTACTTC | CASSEGQGVYEQYF
- | - | TRBJ2-7 | TRBV5-4 | TGTGCCAGCAGCTTGGTCGGCGGACCCCGACCTCAAGCGGGTGAGCAGTACTTC | CASSLVGGPRPQAGEQYF
- | - | TRBJ1-5 | TRBV7-6 | TGTGCCAGCAGCAACCCGTCCACGGGGGGTAGCAATCAGCCCCAGCATTTT | CASSNPSTGGSNQPQHF
- | - | TRBJ1-6 | TRBV4-2 | TGTGCCAGCAGCCAAGAGAAGGGTCGGGTTAATTCACCCCTCCACTTT | CASSQEKGRVNSPLHF
- | - | TRBJ2-3 | TRBV20-1 | TGCAGTGCTAGGGAATTCAGGGGTAGCACAGATACGCAGTATTTT | CSAREFRGSTDTQYF
TRBD1 | - | TRBJ2-1 | TRBV6-2/TRBV6-3 | TGTGCCAGCAGTTACTCCCGGACAGGGACTGAGCAGTTCTTC | CASSYSRTGTEQFF
- | few | TRBJ1-1 | TRBV20-1 | TGCAGTGCTACCGACCAGGGGTATTTAGACACTGAAGCTTTCTTT | CSATDQGYLDTEAFF
- | few | TRBJ1-2 | TRBV27 | TGTGCCAGCAGTTTATCGGTCTCCACAAGGGGCTACACCTTC | CASSLSVSTRGYTF
- | - | TRBJ2-2 | TRBV28 | TGTGCCAGCAGTTGGTTAGCGTCCCCGGGGACCGGGGAGCTGTTTTTT | CASSWLASPGTGELFF
TRBD1 | many | TRBJ2-1 | TRBV11-2 | TGTGCCAGCAGCTTGGGGCCAGGGACAGGAATCTACAATGAGCAGTTCTTC | CASSLGPGTGIYNEQFF
- | once | TRBJ2-1 | TRBV2 | TGTGCCAGCGCCAGGGCGCGTGGCAATGAGCAGTTCTTC | CASARARGNEQFF
TRBD2 | - | TRBJ2-1 | TRBV11-2 | TGTGCCAGCAGCCCGCCGACTAGCGGGGGGGACGAGTTCTTC | CASSPPTSGGDEFF
- | few | TRBJ2-3 | TRBV9 | TGTGCCAGCAGCGTAGCTTTAGGCCCCAGCACAGATACGCAGTATTTT | CASSVALGPSTDTQYF
- | - | TRBJ1-5 | TRBV6-1 | TGTGCCAGCAGTGAGGGGTTCAATCAGCCCCAGCATTTT | CASSEGFNQPQHF
- | few | TRBJ1-5 | TRBV7-6 | TGTGCCAGCAGCTTAGCACTAAGGGGGGGGGAGAACAATCAGCCCCAGCATTTT | CASSLALRGGENNQPQHF
- | - | TRBJ2-7 | TRBV6-1 | TGTGCCAGCAGTGAAGCCTTCTCAGATTTCGCCGAGCAGTACTTC | CASSEAFSDFAEQYF
TRBD1 | - | TRBJ2-3 | TRBV19 | TGTGCCAGTAGTACCGCCGGGACAGGCACAGATACGCAGTATTTT | CASSTAGTGTDTQYF
- | few | TRBJ2-5 | TRBV2 | TGTGCCAGCAGTGACGCTTCCTGGGTAGGGGAGACCCAGTACTTC | CASSDASWVGETQYF
- | - | TRBJ2-5 | TRBV6-6 | TGTGCCAGCTTCGAGGCGGGGTCCGGGACGACCCAGTACTTC | CASFEAGSGTTQYF
- | few | TRBJ2-6 | TRBV19 | TGTGCCAGTAGTATTGTCTCGGCAGGGTCTGGGGCCAACGTCCTGACTTTC | CASSIVSAGSGANVLTF
- | few | TRBJ1-5 | TRBV7-8 | TGTGCCAGCAGCACCACTCCGGGGGGTGCCAGCAATCAGCCCCAGCATTTT | CASSTTPGGASNQPQHF
- | - | TRBJ2-1 | TRBV27 | TGTGCCAGCAGTTTGATGGTATCCATTGAGCAGTTCTTC | CASSLMVSIEQFF
- | - | TRBJ2-3 | TRBV9 | TGTGCCAGCAGCCCCGACACAGCTCACGCCACAGATACGCAGTATTTT | CASSPDTAHATDTQYF
- | once | TRBJ1-4 | TRBV6-1 | TGTGCCAGCAGCCCTTCGACAGGCGCTGAAAAACTGTTTTTT | CASSPSTGAEKLFF
TRBD2 | - | TRBJ2-1 | TRBV27 | TGTGCCAGCGCACTAGCGGGGCCCTACAATGAGCAGTTCTTC | CASALAGPYNEQFF
- | - | TRBJ2-2 | TRBV5-8 | TGTGCCGGCTCCGTGGGGTTCGCGAACACCGGGGAGCTGTTTTTT | CAGSVGFANTGELFF
- | - | TRBJ2-3 | TRBV24-1 | TGTGCCACCAGTGAGGCCAGCACAGATACGCAGTATTTT | CATSEASTDTQYF
TRBD2 | - | TRBJ2-1 | TRBV20-1 | TGCAGTGCCCTTCCCTTCACTAGCGGGGGGATGAATGAGCAGTTCTTC | CSALPFTSGGMNEQFF
- | few | TRBJ1-3 | TRBV2 | TGTGCCAGCAGTGAAGCGCTTCTGGGCAGGGTTGGAAACACCATATATTTT | CASSEALLGRVGNTIYF
TRBD2 | - | TRBJ2-7 | TRBV7-2 | TGTGCCAGCAGCTTAGTGGCGGGGGGTACCCACGAGCAGTACTTC | CASSLVAGGTHEQYF
TRBD2 | few | TRBJ2-1 | TRBV6-6 | TGTGCCAGCAGTTACTCGGGCGGGGGGGCAAATGAGCAGTTCTTC | CASSYSGGGANEQFF
TRBD1 | few | TRBJ2-2 | TRBV12-5 | TGTGCTAGTGGTTTGAGGACAGGGCCCAACACCGGGGAGCTGTTTTTT | CASGLRTGPNTGELFF